Shown below are 4 T cell receptor beta chains from a single sample sequenced in a study of regulatory T cells in long-lasting Graves disease. Described time point: persistent/refractory GD, antithyroid drugs over 5 years with positive TRAb. PBMC-extracted RNA yielded the TCR library. TCR beta libraries were built with iRepertoire HTBI primers and Arm-PCR of CDR3 regions. One entry per CDR3 protein, called by TCRdb with MiXCR from the multiplex PCR reads. The sample holds over 650,000 distinct CDR3 sequences, 30% seen once. The source was peripheral blood mononuclear cells (PBMCs), collected when the disease was refractory, from a patient treated with antithyroid drugs. Receptors were obtained from a female donor with Graves disease.

This clonotype was seen ten or more times. The chain links TRBV12-3 or TRBV12-4 to TRBJ1-5; 7 bases align to TRBD1. J was trimmed by 0 bases and V by 6 bases; bases with no gene match: 5. The CDR3 has 15 residues. Here the CDR3 DNA reads TGTGCCAGCAGCCAGACAGGGATTAGCAATCAGCCCCAGCATTTT. Translation gives CASSQTGISNQPQHF.

This chain joins TRBV5-1 and TRBJ2-7; TRBD2 matches 11 bases. The V gene's germline CDR1 is SGHRS and CDR2 YFSETQ. The J segment lost 4 bases and the V segment lost 4 bases, leaving 7 bases of the junction unmatched. The CDR3 extends over 15 amino acids. In nucleotides, the CDR3 is TGCGCCAGCAGCGCCACTAGCGGGAGTTTATACGAGCAGTACTTC. It codes for CASSATSGSLYEQYF. The complete variable domain, with remaining parts taken from reference TRBV5-1 and TRBJ2-7, reads KAGVTQTPRYLIKTRGQQVTLSCSPISGHRSVSWYQQTPGQGLQFLFEYFSETQRNKGNFPGRFSGRQFSNSRSEMNVSTLELGDSALYLCASSATSGSLYEQYFGPGTRLTVT.

The sample holds many counts of this clonotype. This rearrangement joins TRBV6-5 to TRBJ1-2; unclear D gene. The germline gives CDR1 MNHEY, CDR2 SVGAGI. The V end lost 0 bases, the J end lost 0 bases, and 8 bases lay between the germline ends. CDR3 length: 15 residues. The CDR3 DNA follows: TGTGCCAGCAGTTACTCACCAGGCACTAACTATGGCTACACCTTC. Translating it yields CASSYSPGTNYGYTF.

CDR3 nucleotide sequence: TGTGCCAGCAGCCCCACGTCTCGGACAGGGCAGTATGGCTACACCTTC. It yields the protein CASSPTSRTGQYGYTF. The chain has TRBV7-9 and TRBJ1-2; 8 bases are shared with TRBD1. Germline V gives CDR1 SEHNR, CDR2 FQNEAQ (reference sequence). The CDR3 consists of 16 residues. The junction had 13 bases not matched to a gene; V was cut back by 5 bases and J by 5 bases.